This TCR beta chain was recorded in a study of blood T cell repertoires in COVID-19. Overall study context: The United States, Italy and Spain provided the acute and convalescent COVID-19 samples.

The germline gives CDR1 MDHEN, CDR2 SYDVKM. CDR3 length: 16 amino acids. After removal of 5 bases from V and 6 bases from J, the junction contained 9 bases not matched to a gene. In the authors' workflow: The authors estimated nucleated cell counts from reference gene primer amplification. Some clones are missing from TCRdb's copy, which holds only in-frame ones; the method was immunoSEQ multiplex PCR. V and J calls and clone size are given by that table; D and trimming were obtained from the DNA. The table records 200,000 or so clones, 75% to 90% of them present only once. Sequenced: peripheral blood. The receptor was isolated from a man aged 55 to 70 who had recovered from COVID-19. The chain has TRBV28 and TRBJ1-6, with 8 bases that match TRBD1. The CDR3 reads CASSGRQGALNSPLHF. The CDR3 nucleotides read TGTGCCAGCAGTGGAAGGCAGGGGGCGCTTAATTCACCCCTCCACTTT.